These T cell receptor beta chains were read from a single sample in a study of blood T cell repertoires in COVID-19. Generated by immunoSEQ multiplex PCR, the TCRdb table keeps only in-frame clones and is missing some. The data show 470,000 or so clones, over 75% seen once. The sample comprised peripheral blood. These receptors all stem from a human donor in a cohort sampled during active COVID-19. The CDR3 runs from the conserved cysteine through the conserved F or W. A D gene is named only where the DNA matches it firmly. Clone size, where shown, is once, few, many, or a class for clones that have expanded.

size,J,D,V,DNA,CDR3
few,TRBJ2-4,NA,TRBV19,TGTGCCAGTAGTATAAATTCGGGGGTAGCCAAAAACATTCAGTACTTC,CASSINSGVAKNIQYF
once,TRBJ2-5,NA,TRBV11-1,TGTGCCAGCAGCCGGACATTACGTGAGACCCAGTACTTC,CASSRTLRETQYF
few,TRBJ2-7,NA,TRBV27,TGTGCCAGCAGTCTCCCAGGCTACGAGCAGTACTTC,CASSLPGYEQYF
NA,TRBJ2-7,NA,TRBV3-1/TRBV3-2,TGTGCCAGCAGCAACACCTACGAGCAGTACTTC,CASSNTYEQYF
once,TRBJ2-3,NA,TRBV18,TGTGCCAGCTCACCAGCTTGGGACTGGGGACCGACAGATACGCAGTATTTT,CASSPAWDWGPTDTQYF
NA,TRBJ2-1,TRBD2,TRBV19,TGTGCCAGTAGGAGGACTAGCGGGATTCAGAGTGAGCAGTTCTTC,CASRRTSGIQSEQFF
NA,TRBJ2-7,NA,TRBV7-9,TGTGCCAGCAGCTCCCAGAGAGGGTTCGACGAGCAGTACTTC,CASSSQRGFDEQYF
few,TRBJ2-1,NA,TRBV10-3,TGTGCCATCAGTGAGTCCCAAGGCGGCTCGAATGAGCAGTTCTTC,CAISESQGGSNEQFF
NA,TRBJ1-1,NA,TRBV29-1,TGCAGCGTTTCCAACAGGGTGGAGACTGAAGCTTTCTTT,CSVSNRVETEAFF
NA,TRBJ1-3,NA,TRBV28,TGTGCCAGCAACCTAGACAGGGGAAACACCATATATTTT,CASNLDRGNTIYF
NA,TRBJ1-2,TRBD1,TRBV5-1,TGCGCCAGCAGCTTGAATCCGGGACAGGGCTTAACGGGCTACACCTTC,CASSLNPGQGLTGYTF
NA,TRBJ1-6,TRBD1,TRBV4-2,TGTGCCAGCAGCCCAAGGACAGGGGAATATAATTCACCCCTCCACTTT,CASSPRTGEYNSPLHF
few,TRBJ2-3,NA,TRBV5-4,TGTGCCAGCAGCCCGCCTGGGGGCGGGCTAAGCACAGATACGCAGTATTTT,CASSPPGGGLSTDTQYF
NA,TRBJ2-7,TRBD1,TRBV7-2,TGTGCCAGCAGCTGGACGGGACAGAAGAGGGGGTCAGGCGAGCAGTACTTC,CASSWTGQKRGSGEQYF
NA,TRBJ2-2,TRBD2,TRBV30,TGTGCCTGGAGTGTACCTAGGGCGGGAGGGGACACCGGGGAGCTGTTTTTT,CAWSVPRAGGDTGELFF
NA,TRBJ1-3,NA,TRBV7-8,TGTGCCAGCAGCGCAGGGACTGGAGGAAACACCATATATTTT,CASSAGTGGNTIYF
few,TRBJ1-5,NA,TRBV19,TGTGCCAGTAGTATTGGTACTCATAGCAATCAGCCCCAGCATTTT,CASSIGTHSNQPQHF